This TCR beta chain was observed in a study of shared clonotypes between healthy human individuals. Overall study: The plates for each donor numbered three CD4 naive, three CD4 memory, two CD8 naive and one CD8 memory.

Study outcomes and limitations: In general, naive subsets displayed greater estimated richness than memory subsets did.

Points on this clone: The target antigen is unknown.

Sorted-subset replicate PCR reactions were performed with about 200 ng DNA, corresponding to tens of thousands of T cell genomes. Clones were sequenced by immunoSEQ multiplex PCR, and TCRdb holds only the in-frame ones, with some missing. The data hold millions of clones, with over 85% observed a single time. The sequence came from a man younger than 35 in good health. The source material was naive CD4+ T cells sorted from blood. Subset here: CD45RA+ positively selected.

Here the CDR3 DNA reads TGTGCCAGCAGCTTAGATTCGACTATAAATACGCAGTATTTT. Its protein product is CASSLDSTINTQYF. This chain connects TRBV11-2 to TRBJ2-3, with D possibly TRBD2 on 5 matching bases. The CDR3 covers 14 residues. Trimming pared 0 bases from V and 7 bases from J, leaving 11 bases between. Germline CDR1 is SGHAT and CDR2 is FQNNGV.